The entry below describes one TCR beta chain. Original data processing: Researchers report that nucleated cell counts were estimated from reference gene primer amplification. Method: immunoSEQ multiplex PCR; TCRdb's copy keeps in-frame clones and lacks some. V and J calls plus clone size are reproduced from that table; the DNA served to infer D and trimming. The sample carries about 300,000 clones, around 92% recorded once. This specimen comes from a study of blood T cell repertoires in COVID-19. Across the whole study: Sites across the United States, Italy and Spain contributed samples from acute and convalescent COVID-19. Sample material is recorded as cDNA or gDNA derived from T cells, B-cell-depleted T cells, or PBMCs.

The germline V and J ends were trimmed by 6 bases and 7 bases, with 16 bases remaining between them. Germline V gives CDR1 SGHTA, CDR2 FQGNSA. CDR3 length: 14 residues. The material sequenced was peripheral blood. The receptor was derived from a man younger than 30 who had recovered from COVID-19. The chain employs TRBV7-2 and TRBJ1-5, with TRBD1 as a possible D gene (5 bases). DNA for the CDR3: TGTGCCAGCAGTTGGCCAGGGTACAAACAGCCCCAGCATTTT. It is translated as CASSWPGYKQPQHF.